Sequencing of this T cell receptor (beta chain) was carried out in a study of human T cells and chemical hapten exposure. The wider study: Read at 6 days, the patch tests placed 0.01% DPC on the upper back.

As concerns this clonotype: The antigen is undetermined.

TCRdb ran MiXCR on the RACE reads and lists one entry per CDR3 protein. Of just under 60,000 distinct CDR3 sequences listed, 12% are singletons. Study-wide findings and caveats: Donors, who had alopecia, may show an immune response that differs from healthy people's.

This CDR3 spans 14 amino acids. Germline trimming cut 5 bases from V and 5 bases from J; bases unmatched to any gene: 10. Germline V gene sequence: CDR1 DFQATT, CDR2 SNEGSKA (reference sequence). Time point given: patch test 3, about 24 weeks after DPC sensitization. Treatment reported: therapeutic diphenylcyclopropenone sensitization with weekly scalp DPC. The chain joins TRBV20-1 to TRBJ2-7; 9 bases align to TRBD1. This TCR was sampled from a man aged 30 to 39 with alopecia areata. Some clones in this sample may be carry-over from other donors' samples. Here the sequenced sample was whole blood, taken in connection with sensitization to the hapten diphenylcyclopropenone (DPC). The CDR3 DNA reads as TGCAGTGCTGGAGGGGGGACAGGGATTAACGAGCAGTACTTC. Residues: CSAGGGTGINEQYF.